The clone carrying this TCR beta chain has only one observation. The record originates from a study of T cell changes during pregnancy in multiple sclerosis. The table came from immunoSEQ multiplex PCR; TCRdb's copy has only in-frame clones and leaves some out. The sample holds 60,000 or so clones; around 91% are singletons and the top ten take around 2.1%. Germline CDR1 and CDR2: SQVTM and ANQGSEA. There are 12 residues in the CDR3. With 3 bases removed from V and 6 bases from J, the gap between germline ends came to 10 bases. The sequences come from peripheral blood, collected in the second trimester of pregnancy. The TCR comes from a female donor in good health, enrolled as a control in a pregnancy study. This chain connects TRBV29-1 to TRBJ2-3, with D possibly TRBD1 on 7 matching bases. For the CDR3, the DNA is TGCAGCGTTGACAGGGGGAGGGATACGCAGTATTTT. It encodes CSVDRGRDTQYF.